This TCR beta chain is from a study of T cells in tumors after PD-1 blockade. Study-wide results and caveats: Roughly 40% of tumor TCR clonotypes were also found in blood.

The CDR3 runs to 14 residues. The V and J ends lost 4 bases and 3 bases respectively, with 11 bases between them. CDR1 SGHTS and CDR2 YDEGEE come from the germline V gene. Sequencing used immunoSEQ multiplex PCR; TCRdb keeps in-frame clones, though not all of them. Among 20,000 or so clones listed, about 85% were seen once. In the case of this clone: Its antigen is unidentified.

This receptor was obtained from a human donor with advanced basal cell or squamous cell carcinoma (not recorded which). The chain joins TRBV5-8 to TRBJ1-3; unclear D gene. This material consisted of PBMCs, taken after anti-PD-1 therapy. CDR3: CASSPSVGGNTIYF. The CDR3 bases are TGTGCCAGCAGCCCTTCTGTGGGTGGAAACACCATATATTTT.